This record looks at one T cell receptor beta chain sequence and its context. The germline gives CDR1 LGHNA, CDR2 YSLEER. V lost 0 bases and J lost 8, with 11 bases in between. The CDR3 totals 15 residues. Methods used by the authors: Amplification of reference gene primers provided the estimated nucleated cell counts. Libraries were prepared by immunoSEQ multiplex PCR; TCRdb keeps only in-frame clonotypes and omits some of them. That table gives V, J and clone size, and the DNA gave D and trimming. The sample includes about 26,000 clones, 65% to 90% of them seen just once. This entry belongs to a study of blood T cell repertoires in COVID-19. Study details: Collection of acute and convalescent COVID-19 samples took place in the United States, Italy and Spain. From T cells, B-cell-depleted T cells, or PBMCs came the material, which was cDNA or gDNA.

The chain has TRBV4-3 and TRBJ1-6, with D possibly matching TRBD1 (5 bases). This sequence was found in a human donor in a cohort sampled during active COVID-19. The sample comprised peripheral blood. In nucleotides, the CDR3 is TGCGCCAGCAGCCAAGACGGGGGTTTGGATTCACCCCTCCACTTT. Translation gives CASSQDGGLDSPLHF.